Listed below are T cell receptor beta chains from one sample, sequenced in a study of CD8 T cells in ankylosing spondylitis. TCRdb reanalysed the 5' RACE reads using MiXCR and keeps one entry per CDR3 protein. Altogether 750,000 to 850,000 distinct CDR3 sequences are present, around 11% being singletons, with the ten largest covering 0.51%. Source material: blood, either unsorted or a sorted T cell fraction (not recorded which). These receptors were obtained from a male donor with ankylosing spondylitis. Both conserved end residues are part of each CDR3. The D gene is left open where the match is weak. Size is omitted from some rows. Given values are once, few, many or a class for expanded clones.

d_call | j_call | clone_size | v_call | cdr3_aa | cdr3_nt
NA | TRBJ2-3 | many | TRBV7-9 | CASSLTVDTQYF | TGTGCCAGCAGCTTGACAGTAGATACGCAGTATTTT
TRBD1 | TRBJ1-2 | few | TRBV20-1 | CSFGQAANYGYTF | TGCAGTTTTGGACAGGCCGCTAACTATGGCTACACCTTC
TRBD1 | TRBJ2-7 | NA | TRBV7-2 | CASRRGQGANEQYF | TGTGCCAGCAGACGGGGACAGGGAGCAAACGAGCAGTACTTC
NA | TRBJ1-1 | NA | TRBV29-1 | CSVRRVMSTEAFF | TGCAGCGTGCGCAGGGTAATGAGCACTGAAGCTTTCTTT
TRBD1 | TRBJ2-2 | few | TRBV7-2 | CASSLGRQGFNTGELFF | TGTGCCAGCAGCTTAGGAAGACAGGGGTTTAACACCGGGGAGCTGTTTTTT
NA | TRBJ2-2 | few | TRBV7-8 | CASRRTRGTGELFF | TGTGCCAGCAGGCGTACCAGGGGCACCGGGGAGCTGTTTTTT
NA | TRBJ2-1 | NA | TRBV5-5 | CASNTPKSLSDNEQFF | TGTGCCAGCAACACGCCGAAAAGTTTATCCGACAATGAGCAGTTCTTC
NA | TRBJ2-1 | NA | TRBV20-1 | CSARDTGARDWEQFF | TGCAGTGCTAGAGATACAGGAGCGCGGGACTGGGAGCAGTTCTTC
NA | TRBJ2-5 | NA | TRBV20-1 | CSASYYQETQYF | TGCAGTGCTAGTTATTACCAAGAGACCCAGTACTTC
NA | TRBJ1-1 | NA | TRBV15 | CATTKAIMNTEAFF | TGTGCCACTACCAAAGCGATCATGAACACTGAAGCTTTCTTT
NA | TRBJ1-5 | NA | TRBV2 | CASSANPGTQPQHF | TGTGCCAGCAGTGCCAACCCGGGCACTCAGCCCCAGCATTTT
TRBD1 | TRBJ2-7 | NA | TRBV28 | CASSTQGVTYEQYF | TGTGCCAGCAGTACCCAGGGGGTCACCTACGAGCAGTACTTC
NA | TRBJ2-6 | few | TRBV6-2/TRBV6-3 | CASKRSSGANVLTF | TGTGCCAGCAAAAGATCCTCTGGGGCCAACGTCCTGACTTTC
NA | TRBJ2-1 | many | TRBV20-1 | CSARDWSHIHEQFF | TGCAGTGCTAGAGATTGGAGCCACATCCATGAGCAGTTCTTC
NA | TRBJ1-5 | few | TRBV7-2 | CASSPPGGVGQPQHF | TGTGCCAGCAGCCCCCCGGGGGGGGTTGGTCAGCCCCAGCATTTT
NA | TRBJ2-1 | few | TRBV7-6 | CASSLSWGGIGRNEQFF | TGTGCCAGCAGCCTCTCGTGGGGCGGGATAGGGAGGAATGAGCAGTTCTTC